The source of this T cell receptor beta chain is a study of blood T cell repertoires in COVID-19. Germline V gives CDR1 MRHNA, CDR2 SNTAGT. Germline trimming cut 4 bases from V and 6 bases from J; bases unmatched to any gene: 7. This CDR3 spans 15 amino acids. Assay used: immunoSEQ multiplex PCR; TCRdb lists only in-frame clones, some missing. This table holds approximately 75,000 clones, 85% to 90% found once. The chain joins TRBV6-4 to TRBJ1-1; 11 positions agree with TRBD1. This receptor was taken from a man aged 55 to 70 with acute or convalescent COVID-19. Sample: peripheral blood. The CDR3 reads CASSAEDRGRPEAFF. The CDR3 bases are TGTGCCAGCAGTGCCGAGGACAGGGGGCGACCTGAAGCTTTCTTT.